Listed here are 19 T cell receptor beta chains from one sample, sequenced in a study of T cells in Graves' hyperthyroidism and ophthalmopathy. What was amplified from RNA transcripts were TCR beta CDR3 regions. The HTBI set primed first-round TCR CDR3 RT-PCR. Via MiXCR, TCRdb re-called the multiplex PCR reads, giving one row per CDR3 protein. This table has over 650,000 distinct CDR3 sequences, nearly 45% appearing once. Sequenced material: peripheral blood or thyroid tissue (not recorded which). The receptors originated from an adult man with Graves' disease, either hyperthyroidism or ophthalmopathy (not recorded which).

This rearrangement joins TRBV5-1 to TRBJ2-5, with D maybe TRBD2 (6 bases). This CDR3 contains 16 residues. With 1 base removed from V and 5 bases from J, the gap between germline ends came to 18 bases. Germline CDR1 reads SGHRS; CDR2 reads YFSETQ. CDR3 protein: CASSLNLAKDGETQYF. The CDR3 DNA is TGCGCCAGCAGCTTGAACCTAGCGAAGGACGGGGAGACCCAGTACTTC.

Note on this clonotype: Possible read error: a much larger clone is one base away. The chain uses TRBV2 and TRBJ2-5; perhaps TRBD1 as D (5 bases). Germline CDR1 is SNHLY and CDR2 is FYNNEI. This CDR3 has 14 amino acids. The CDR3 loop is CASSAPGIQGTQYF. In DNA form, the CDR3 reads TGTGCCAGCAGTGCGCCAGGGATACAAGGGACCCAGTACTTC.

This rearrangement joins TRBV10-3 to TRBJ2-2; D assignment may be TRBD1 or TRBD2 (6 bases each). Per germline, CDR1 ENHRY and CDR2 SYGVKD. This CDR3 region has 13 residues. With 10 bases removed from V and 2 bases from J, the gap between germline ends came to 11 bases. The CDR3 reads CATGGQNTGELFF. The CDR3 nucleotides read TGTGCCACCGGGGGCCAAAACACCGGGGAGCTGTTTTTT.

This clonotype occurred a few times. V and J are TRBV7-9 and TRBJ2-7, with D possibly being TRBD2 (5 bases). Germline CDR1 is SEHNR and CDR2 is FQNEAQ (reference sequence). The ends were cut back, 1 base at V and 0 bases at J, with 13 bases in the middle. This CDR3 is built from 16 residues. CDR3 bases: TGTGCCAGCAGCTTAGATGGCGAGGGCTTCTCCTACGAGCAGTACTTC. This gives the protein CASSLDGEGFSYEQYF.

This clonotype has a count of ten or more. This chain uses TRBV29-1 with TRBJ2-5, with 8 bases aligning to TRBD2. V shed 5 bases and J 4 bases; nucleotides not matched to a gene: 9. The CDR3 length is 14 residues. The germline gives CDR1 SQVTM, CDR2 ANQGSEA. The CDR3 protein is CSVSPPGGSETQYF. DNA of the CDR3: TGCAGCGTTTCCCCTCCGGGAGGGTCAGAGACCCAGTACTTC.

On this clonotype itself: One base away lies a much larger clone, so this may be a sequencing read error. V and J are TRBV19 and TRBJ1-5; D possibly corresponds to TRBD1 (5 bases). Trimming took 6 bases from V and 1 from J, leaving 16 bases between them. Germline V gene sequence: CDR1 LNHDA, CDR2 SQIVND (reference sequence). There are 16 residues in the CDR3. As DNA, the CDR3 is TGTGCCAGTAGCCCTTTCCAGGGTTGGAGCAATCAGCCCCAGCATTTT. It specifies CASSPFQGWSNQPQHF.

This clonotype occurred many times. In nucleotides, the CDR3 is TGTGCCAGCAGCCTTTCGACAGTTAACTATGGCTACACCTTC. This gives the protein CASSLSTVNYGYTF. The V call is TRBV7-9, the J call TRBJ1-2, with D perhaps matching TRBD1 (5 bases). Germline CDR1 and CDR2: SEHNR and FQNEAQ (reference sequence). CDR3 length: 14 amino acids. Trimming took 5 bases from V and 1 from J, leaving 11 bases between them.

The table lists this clonotype with a few counts. V usage is TRBV12-3 or TRBV12-4 and J usage is TRBJ2-7, with a weak D call TRBD1 (6 bases). The CDR3 extends over 12 amino acids. Trimming stripped 6 bases from V and 6 bases from J, with 12 bases between. The CDR3 coding sequence is TGTGCCAGCAGACCCCCCAGGGGCGAGCAGTACTTC. Translation gives CASRPPRGEQYF.

In regard to this clonotype: A read error may explain this, as a much larger clone is one base away. This chain uses TRBV6-1 with TRBJ1-5; TRBD1 matches 8 bases. The CDR3 sequence is 12 residues long. CDR1 and CDR2 from the germline V gene are MNHNS and SASEGT. Trimming removed 3 bases from V and 13 bases from J; junction bases left unmatched: 5. CDR3 region: CASSDQGASQHF. The CDR3 DNA follows: TGTGCCAGCAGTGACCAGGGGGCCTCACAGCATTTT.

This clonotype was counted many times. V and J are TRBV24-1 and TRBJ1-1; D is ambiguous. Germline V CDR1 and CDR2: KGHDR, SFDVKD. CDR3 length equals 13 residues. The V end lost 0 bases, the J end lost 4 bases, and 5 bases lay between the germline ends. This CDR3 is CATSDLGGTEAFF. Here the CDR3 DNA reads TGTGCCACCAGTGATTTGGGTGGCACTGAAGCTTTCTTT.

In this sample, this clonotype turned up a few times. It differs at one base from a far larger clone, so likely a read error. V is TRBV14 and J is TRBJ2-5; D is uncertain. CDR1 is SGHDN and CDR2 is FVKESK in the germline V gene. CDR3 length: 11 amino acids. The CDR3 protein is CANSQGETQYF. CDR3 DNA: TGTGCCAACAGCCAAGGAGAGACCCAGTACTTC.

V usage is TRBV7-9 and J usage is TRBJ1-1; no clear D. CDR1 SEHNR and CDR2 FQNEAQ come from the germline V gene (reference sequence). This CDR3 contains 15 residues. Trimming removed 1 base from V and 0 bases from J, with 9 bases in between. CDR3 in amino acids: CASSLGSGLNTEAFF. CDR3 DNA: TGTGCCAGCAGCTTAGGTAGTGGATTGAACACTGAAGCTTTCTTT.

This chain joins TRBV6-5 and TRBJ2-7, with D possibly called TRBD1 or TRBD2 (6 bases each). The CDR3 sequence is 16 residues long. Trimming left V 6 bases short and J 3 bases short, with 21 bases between. Germline V gives CDR1 MNHEY, CDR2 SVGAGI. The CDR3 is CASRDRNSGGGYEQYF. In DNA, the CDR3 is TGTGCCAGCAGGGACAGAAATAGCGGAGGGGGCTACGAGCAGTACTTC.

Details on this clonotype: This may be a read error, as it is one base from a much larger clone. The genes are TRBV2 and TRBJ2-7; 9 nucleotides agree with TRBD2. This CDR3 has 13 amino acids. Germline V gene data show CDR1 as SNHLY and CDR2 as FYNNEI. This CDR3 is CASRLAGIYGQYF. CDR3 bases: TGTGCCAGCCGTCTAGCGGGGATCTACGGGCAGTACTTC.

J is TRBJ1-2 and V is TRBV29-1, with D perhaps matching TRBD1 (5 bases). The CDR3 spans 13 residues. Trimming took 4 bases from V and 7 from J, leaving 16 bases between them. The germline CDR1 and CDR2 sequences are SQVTM and ANQGSEA. The CDR3 DNA reads as TGCAGCGTTGTCGGAAAAGGGGCCGCTGGCTACACCTTC. Translated, it gives CSVVGKGAAGYTF.

This clonotype was seen repeatedly, ten times or more. The gene calls are TRBV29-1 and TRBJ2-5; D might be TRBD1 (5 bases). Germline values: CDR1 SQVTM, CDR2 ANQGSEA. The CDR3 consists of 12 residues. V lost 7 bases and J lost 3, with 12 bases in between. This CDR3 is CSGAGYEETQYF. As DNA, the CDR3 is TGCAGCGGGGCAGGGTATGAAGAGACCCAGTACTTC.

This clonotype was recorded many times. The chain carries TRBV9 and TRBJ1-2; D gene ambiguous. CDR1 SGDLS and CDR2 YYNGEE come from the germline V gene. The CDR3 totals 13 residues. V lost 0 bases and J 4 bases, leaving 7 bases between the germline ends. CDR3 nucleotides: TGTGCCAGCAGCGTAGCTGACGGCTATGGCTACACCTTC. Residues: CASSVADGYGYTF.

This clonotype was picked up a small number of times. The rearrangement links TRBV7-9 to TRBJ1-5; 7 bases are a match to TRBD1. Germline V CDR1 and CDR2: SEHNR, FQNEAQ (reference sequence). V was clipped by 5 bases and J by 8 bases; unmatched bases: 9. The CDR3 has 14 residues. The CDR3 protein is CASSPGQSGEPQHF. The CDR3 DNA reads as TGTGCCAGCAGCCCGGGACAGTCCGGGGAGCCCCAGCATTTT. Looking up the rest from reference TRBV7-9 and TRBJ1-5 gives the full variable domain: DTGVSQNPRHKITKRGQNVTFRCDPISEHNRLYWYRQTLGQGPEFLTYFQNEAQLEKSRLLSDRFSAERPKGSFSTLEIQRTEQGDSAMYLCASSPGQSGEPQHFGDGTRLSIL.

The chain is built from TRBV7-2 and TRBJ1-4, with D possibly matching TRBD1 (6 bases). V lost 1 base and J 8 bases, leaving 11 bases between the germline ends. CDR1 is SGHTA, CDR2 FQGNSA, per germline. CDR3 length equals 14 residues. The CDR3 is CASSLEQGLEKLFF. In DNA, the CDR3 is TGTGCCAGCAGCTTAGAGCAGGGGTTGGAAAAACTGTTTTTT.